These 7 T cell receptor beta chains came from one sample sequenced in a study of blood T cell repertoires in COVID-19. The repertoire was sequenced with immunoSEQ multiplex PCR; TCRdb's copy has only in-frame clones and lacks some. The data contain fewer than 350,000 clones, less than 90% of them singletons. Sequencing used peripheral blood. Receptor source: a woman younger than 45 with COVID-19, enrolled during active disease.

This clone was seen just once. The rearrangement links TRBV9 to TRBJ2-3, with a possible D match to TRBD2 (5 bases). Trimming left V 0 bases short and J 8 bases short, with 13 bases between. The V gene's germline CDR1 is SGDLS and CDR2 YYNGEE. The CDR3 extends over 14 amino acids. CDR3 sequence: CASSVGPAGGTQYF. CDR3 coding DNA: TGTGCCAGCAGCGTAGGACCGGCGGGCGGTACGCAGTATTTT.

The rearrangement links TRBV10-2 to TRBJ1-2; perhaps TRBD1 as D (5 bases). The CDR3 extends over 12 amino acids. V lost 3 bases and J 8 bases, leaving 10 bases between the germline ends. Germline lookup yields CDR1 WSHSY and CDR2 SAAADI. The CDR3 reads CASSDLGGGYTF. In nucleotides, the CDR3 is TGCGCCAGCAGTGATCTCGGGGGGGGCTACACCTTC.

V gene TRBV3-1 (or the pseudogene TRBV3-2) combines with J gene TRBJ2-3, with TRBD2 matching 13 bases. CDR3 length: 14 residues. CDR1 and CDR2 (germline): LGHDT, YNNKEL (reference sequence). The V gene end was trimmed by 4 bases and the J gene end by 6 bases; junction bases not matched to a gene: 1. CDR3 amino acids: CASSPTSGGDTQYF. CDR3 DNA sequence: TGTGCCAGCAGCCCGACTAGCGGGGGGGATACGCAGTATTTT.

The J gene is TRBJ2-3, the V gene TRBV27; 9 bases match TRBD1. CDR1 MNHEY and CDR2 SMNVEV come from the germline V gene (reference sequence). The CDR3 contains 14 residues. Trimming took 5 bases from V and 14 from J; bases not matched to a gene: 14. The CDR3 sequence: CASSPGQGFGAPYF. In nucleotides, the CDR3 is TGTGCCAGCAGTCCGGGACAGGGTTTTGGGGCCCCGTATTTT.

V is TRBV5-4 and J is TRBJ1-4; weak D call: TRBD1 (5 bases). This CDR3 comprises 16 residues. Looked up from germline, CDR1 is SGHNT and CDR2 is YYREEE (reference sequence). Deletions cut 2 bases from V and 2 bases from J, with 13 bases between. DNA for the CDR3: TGTGCCAGCAGCTTCGGGGGGTCGTCTACTAATGAAAAACTGTTTTTT. Amino acids: CASSFGGSSTNEKLFF.

This chain links TRBV9 with TRBJ2-5; TRBD2 matches at 8 bases. The CDR3 is 14 residues long. V was clipped by 5 bases and J by 1 base; unmatched bases: 4. The V gene's germline CDR1 is SGDLS and CDR2 YYNGEE. The CDR3 bases are TGTGCCAGCAGTAGCGGGATAGGCCAAGAGACCCAGTACTTC. Protein: CASSSGIGQETQYF.

The chain combines TRBV11-1 with TRBJ2-1; D may be TRBD2 (5 bases). V gave up 1 base and J gave up 3 bases, with 10 bases separating them. The CDR3 has 15 amino acids. Germline-derived CDR1 and CDR2 are SGHAT and FQDESV (reference sequence). CDR3 protein: CASSLESGDYNEQFF. The DNA for the CDR3 is TGTGCCAGCAGCTTAGAGAGCGGAGACTACAATGAGCAGTTCTTC.